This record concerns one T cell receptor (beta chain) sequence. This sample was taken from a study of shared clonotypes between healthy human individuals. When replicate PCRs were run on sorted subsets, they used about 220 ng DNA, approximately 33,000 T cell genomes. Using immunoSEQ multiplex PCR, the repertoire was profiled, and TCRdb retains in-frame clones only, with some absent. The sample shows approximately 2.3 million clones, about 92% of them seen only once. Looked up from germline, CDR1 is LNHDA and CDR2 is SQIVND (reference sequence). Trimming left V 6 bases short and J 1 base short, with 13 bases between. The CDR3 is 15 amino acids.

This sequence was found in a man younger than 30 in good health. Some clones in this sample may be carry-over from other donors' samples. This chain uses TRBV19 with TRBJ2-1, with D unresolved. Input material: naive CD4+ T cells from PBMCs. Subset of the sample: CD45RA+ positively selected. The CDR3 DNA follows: TGTGCCAGTAGCTGGTCGGACCGGTCCTACAATGAGCAGTTCTTC. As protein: CASSWSDRSYNEQFF.